Below, 4 T cell receptor beta chains from the same sample are listed, as sequenced in a study of T cell changes during pregnancy in multiple sclerosis. The repertoire was sequenced with immunoSEQ multiplex PCR; TCRdb's copy has only in-frame clones and lacks some. The data show about 67,000 clones, approximately 92% seen once. Material: peripheral blood, obtained in the first trimester of pregnancy. These TCRs come from a female donor with multiple sclerosis, enrolled in a pregnancy study.

This rearrangement joins TRBV7-8 to TRBJ2-7; TRBD2 matches at 7 bases. The CDR3 sequence is 15 residues long. From germline, CDR1 is SGHVS and CDR2 FQNEAQ. Trimming cost V 5 bases and J 3 bases; bases outside gene matches: 10. CDR3 loop: CASSPTGAGIYEQYF. DNA for the CDR3: TGTGCCAGCAGCCCTACCGGAGCGGGAATCTACGAGCAGTACTTC.

The gene calls are TRBV2 and TRBJ2-3, with TRBD2 identical over 7 bases. The CDR3 loop spans 15 amino acids. Germline CDR1 is SNHLY and CDR2 is FYNNEI. The V gene end was trimmed by 6 bases and the J gene end by 0 bases; junction bases not matched to a gene: 6. The CDR3 bases are TGTGCCAGCAGGGACACGGGACTAAGCACAGATACGCAGTATTTT. Amino acid sequence: CASRDTGLSTDTQYF.

J is TRBJ2-1 and V is TRBV19; 14 bases fit TRBD2. Germline V CDR1 and CDR2: LNHDA, SQIVND (reference sequence). This CDR3 is 14 amino acids long. J lost 9 bases, V lost 5 bases, and 3 bases had no gene match. The CDR3 coding sequence is TGTGCCAGTAGTTCCGGGACTAGCGGGGGTGAGCAGTTCTTC. It encodes CASSSGTSGGEQFF.

The rearrangement links TRBV5-1 to TRBJ1-2; 9 positions match TRBD1. The CDR3 is 16 amino acids. V lost 0 bases and J lost 3; bases outside the gene matches: 6. Per the germline V gene, CDR1 is SGHRS and CDR2 is YFSETQ. CDR3 nucleotides: TGCGCCAGCAGCTTGGCTGGGACAGGGAAGTACTATGGCTACACCTTC. Its protein is CASSLAGTGKYYGYTF.